This T cell receptor (beta chain) appears in the sequencing data of a study of shared clonotypes between healthy human individuals. Study outcomes and limitations: With few donors, the genetic and exposure-history diversity represented was limited. The sole specimen, blood, was sampled, and tissue repertoires likely differ. Across a handful of donors, naive CD4 shared roughly 5%, naive CD8 around 3.5%, memory CD4 2% to 2.5%, memory CD8 under 0.5%.

Clones were read by immunoSEQ multiplex PCR, and TCRdb kept only the in-frame ones, dropping some. The sample lists about 2.1 million clones, more than 85% seen once, with over 1.5% in the top ten. On this clone: Its antigen is not known.

Naive CD8 cells were CD45RO-negative, positively selected for CCR7, excluding terminally differentiated effector memory CD45RA+ cells. CDR1 and CDR2 (germline): MDHEN, SYDVKM. The CDR3 length is 20 residues. V lost 2 bases and J 1 base, leaving 23 bases between the germline ends. Sequenced input: naive CD8+ T cells from PBMCs. The clonotype comes from a man aged 18 to 29 in good health. Some clones in this sample may be carry-over from other donors' samples. The chain combines TRBV28 with TRBJ2-2; possible D gene TRBD2, 6 bases. DNA for the CDR3: TGTGCCAGCAGTTTAGAGGCCCCTTGGGGGAGCGGGCTGAACACCGGGGAGCTGTTTTTT. The encoded protein is CASSLEAPWGSGLNTGELFF.